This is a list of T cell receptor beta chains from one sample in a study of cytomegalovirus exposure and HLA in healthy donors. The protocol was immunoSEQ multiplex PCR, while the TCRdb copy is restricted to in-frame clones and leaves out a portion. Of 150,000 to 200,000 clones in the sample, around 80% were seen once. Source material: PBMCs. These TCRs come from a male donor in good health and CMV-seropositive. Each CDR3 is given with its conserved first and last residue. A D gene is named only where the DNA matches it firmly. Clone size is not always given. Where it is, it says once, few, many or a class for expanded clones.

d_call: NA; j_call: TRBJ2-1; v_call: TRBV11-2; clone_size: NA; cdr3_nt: TGTGCCAGCAGCCCTCGGGACTCGCCCTACTCCTACAATGAGCAGTTCTTC; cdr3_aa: CASSPRDSPYSYNEQFF
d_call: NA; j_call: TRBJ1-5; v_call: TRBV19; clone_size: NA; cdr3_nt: TGTGCCAGTAGTATAGATCGCGGGAGGTACCAGCCCCAGCATTTT; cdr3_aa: CASSIDRGRYQPQHF
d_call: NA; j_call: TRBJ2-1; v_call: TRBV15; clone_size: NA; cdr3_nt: TGTGCCACCAGCCCCCTGGGGGCCCGAAGCTCCTACAATGAGCAGTTCTTC; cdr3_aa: CATSPLGARSSYNEQFF
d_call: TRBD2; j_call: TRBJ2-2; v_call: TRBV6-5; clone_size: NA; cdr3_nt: TGTGCCAGCTCCTTAAGGACTAGTTTGTTCGGGGAGCTGTTTTTT; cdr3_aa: CASSLRTSLFGELFF
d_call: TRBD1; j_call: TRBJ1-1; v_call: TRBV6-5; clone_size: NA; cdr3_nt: TGTGCCAGCAGGACGGGACAGGGGACGAACACTGAAGCTTTCTTT; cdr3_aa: CASRTGQGTNTEAFF
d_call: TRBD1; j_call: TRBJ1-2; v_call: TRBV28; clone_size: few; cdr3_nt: TGTGCCAGCAGTTTGAGGACAGGCTATGGCTACACCTTC; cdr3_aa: CASSLRTGYGYTF
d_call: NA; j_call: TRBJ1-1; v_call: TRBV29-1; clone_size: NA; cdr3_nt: TGCAGCGTGATAGGGAGGACAAACGAGAACACTGAAGCTTTCTTT; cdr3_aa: CSVIGRTNENTEAFF
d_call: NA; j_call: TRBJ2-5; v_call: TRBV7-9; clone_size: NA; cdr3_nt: TGTGCCAGCAGCCCTAAACCCCAAGAGACCCAGTACTTC; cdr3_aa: CASSPKPQETQYF
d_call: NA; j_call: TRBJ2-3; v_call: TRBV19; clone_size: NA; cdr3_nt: TGTGCCAGTACCCTAGACCGAAGCACAGATACGCAGTATTTT; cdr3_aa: CASTLDRSTDTQYF
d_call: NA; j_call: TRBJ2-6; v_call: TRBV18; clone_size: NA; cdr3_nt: TGTGCCAGCTCACCCTCAGGGGGGTACGGCGGGGCCAACGTCCTGACTTTC; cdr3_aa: CASSPSGGYGGANVLTF
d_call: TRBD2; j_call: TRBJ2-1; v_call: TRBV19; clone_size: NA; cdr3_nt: TGTGCCAGTAGTATGGAGGCTAGCGGGAGTTATGAGCAGTTCTTC; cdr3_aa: CASSMEASGSYEQFF
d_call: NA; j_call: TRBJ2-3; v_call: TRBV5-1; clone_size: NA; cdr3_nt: TGCGCCAGCAGTAAACAGCTTGAAGATACGCAGTATTTT; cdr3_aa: CASSKQLEDTQYF
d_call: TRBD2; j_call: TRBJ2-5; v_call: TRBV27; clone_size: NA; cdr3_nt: TGTGCCAGCAGTGCAAGCGGGGCTCAAGAGACCCAGTACTTC; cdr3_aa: CASSASGAQETQYF
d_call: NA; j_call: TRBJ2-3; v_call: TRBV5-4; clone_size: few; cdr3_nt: TGTGCCAGCAGCTTGGCTCAGGCTCGGGATACGCAGTATTTT; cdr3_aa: CASSLAQARDTQYF
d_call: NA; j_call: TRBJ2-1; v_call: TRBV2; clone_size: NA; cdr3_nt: TGTGCCAGCAGTGTAGCCTCGAATGAGCAGTTCTTC; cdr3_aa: CASSVASNEQFF
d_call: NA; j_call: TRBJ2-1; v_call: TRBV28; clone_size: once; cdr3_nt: TGTGCCAGCAGTTTCATCGAGAGCCCCTACAATGAGCAGTTCTTC; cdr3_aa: CASSFIESPYNEQFF
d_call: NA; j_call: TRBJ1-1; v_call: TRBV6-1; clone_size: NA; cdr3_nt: TGTGCCAGCAGTGAAGGGCTGGGCTCGTACACTGAAGCTTTCTTT; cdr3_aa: CASSEGLGSYTEAFF
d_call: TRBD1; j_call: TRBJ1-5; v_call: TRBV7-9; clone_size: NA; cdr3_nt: TGTGCCAGCAGCGGGACAGGGGGCAGTCAGCCCCAGCATTTT; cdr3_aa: CASSGTGGSQPQHF
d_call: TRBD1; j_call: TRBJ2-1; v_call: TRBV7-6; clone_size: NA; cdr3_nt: TGTGCCAGCAGCTTAGAAGGGGGCGCTGGGAATGAGCAGTTCTTC; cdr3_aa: CASSLEGGAGNEQFF
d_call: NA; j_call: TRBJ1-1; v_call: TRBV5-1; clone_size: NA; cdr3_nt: TGCGCCAGCAGCTACCGACAGAACACTGAAGCTTTCTTT; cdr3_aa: CASSYRQNTEAFF
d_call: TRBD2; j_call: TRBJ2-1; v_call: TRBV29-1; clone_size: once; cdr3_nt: TGCAGCGTTGACGGGACTAGCGGAATCTCCTACAATGAGCAGTTCTTC; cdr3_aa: CSVDGTSGISYNEQFF
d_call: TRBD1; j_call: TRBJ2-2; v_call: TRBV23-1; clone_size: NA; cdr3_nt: TGCGCCAGCAGTCCCGGGACAGGGAGCTGTAACACCGGGGAGCTGTTTTTT; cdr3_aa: CASSPGTGSCNTGELFF
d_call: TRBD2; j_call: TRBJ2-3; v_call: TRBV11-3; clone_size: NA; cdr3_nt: TGTGCCAGCAGCTTAGATGGTCTAGCGGGAGTGGCAGATACGCAGTATTTT; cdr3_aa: CASSLDGLAGVADTQYF